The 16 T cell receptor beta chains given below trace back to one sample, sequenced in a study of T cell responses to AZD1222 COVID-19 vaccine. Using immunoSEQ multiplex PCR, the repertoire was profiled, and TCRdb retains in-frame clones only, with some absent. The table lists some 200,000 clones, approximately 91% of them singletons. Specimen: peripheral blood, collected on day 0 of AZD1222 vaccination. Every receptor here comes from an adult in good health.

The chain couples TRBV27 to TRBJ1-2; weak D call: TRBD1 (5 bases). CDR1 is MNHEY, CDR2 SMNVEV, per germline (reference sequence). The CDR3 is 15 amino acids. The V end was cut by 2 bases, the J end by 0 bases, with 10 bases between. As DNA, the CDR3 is TGTGCCAGCAGTTTACTCAGGGAGGCTAACTATGGCTACACCTTC. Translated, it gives CASSLLREANYGYTF.

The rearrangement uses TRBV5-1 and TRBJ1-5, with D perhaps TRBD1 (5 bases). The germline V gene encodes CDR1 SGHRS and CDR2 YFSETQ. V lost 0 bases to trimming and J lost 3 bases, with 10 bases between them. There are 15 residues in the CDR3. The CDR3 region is CASSLVAGLNQPQHF. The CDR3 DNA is TGCGCCAGCAGCTTGGTGGCAGGGCTCAATCAGCCCCAGCATTTT.

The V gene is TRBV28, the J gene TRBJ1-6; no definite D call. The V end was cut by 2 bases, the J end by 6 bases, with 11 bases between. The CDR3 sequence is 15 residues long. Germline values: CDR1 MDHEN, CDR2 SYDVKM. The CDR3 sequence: CASSLVATGNSPLHF. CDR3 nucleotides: TGTGCCAGCAGTTTAGTGGCGACCGGTAATTCACCCCTCCACTTT.

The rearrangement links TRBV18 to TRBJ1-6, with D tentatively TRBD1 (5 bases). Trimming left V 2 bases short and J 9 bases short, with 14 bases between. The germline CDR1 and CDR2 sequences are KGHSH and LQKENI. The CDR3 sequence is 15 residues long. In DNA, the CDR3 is TGTGCCAGCTCACCAAATTGGGCAGGGACTTCACCCCTCCACTTT. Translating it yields CASSPNWAGTSPLHF. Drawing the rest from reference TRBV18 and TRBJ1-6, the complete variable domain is NAGVMQNPRHLVRRRGQEARLRCSPMKGHSHVYWYRQLPEEGLKFMVYLQKENIIDESGMPKERFSAEFPKEGPSILRIQQVVRGDSAAYFCASSPNWAGTSPLHFGNGTRLTVT.

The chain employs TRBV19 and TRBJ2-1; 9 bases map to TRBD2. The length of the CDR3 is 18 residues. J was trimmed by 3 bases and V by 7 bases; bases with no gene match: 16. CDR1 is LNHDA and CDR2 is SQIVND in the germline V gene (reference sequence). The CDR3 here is CASTYVAGVAQNYNEQFF. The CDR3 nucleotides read TGTGCCAGTACGTACGTAGCGGGAGTCGCCCAGAACTACAATGAGCAGTTCTTC.

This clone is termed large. CDR3 amino acids: CASSLSGQTPQHF. Written as DNA, the CDR3 is TGTGCCAGCAGTTTATCCGGTCAGACGCCCCAGCATTTT. The V and J genes are TRBV27 and TRBJ1-5, with D unresolved. With 0 bases removed from V and 9 bases from J, the gap between germline ends came to 9 bases. Germline assignment: CDR1 MNHEY and CDR2 SMNVEV (reference sequence). The CDR3 is made up of 13 amino acids.

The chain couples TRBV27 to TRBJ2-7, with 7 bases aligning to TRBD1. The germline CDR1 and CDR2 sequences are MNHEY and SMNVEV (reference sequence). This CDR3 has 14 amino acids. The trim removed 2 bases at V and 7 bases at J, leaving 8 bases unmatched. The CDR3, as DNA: TGTGCCAGCAGTTTACGCGACAGGGCTAGGGAGCAGTACTTC. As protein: CASSLRDRAREQYF.

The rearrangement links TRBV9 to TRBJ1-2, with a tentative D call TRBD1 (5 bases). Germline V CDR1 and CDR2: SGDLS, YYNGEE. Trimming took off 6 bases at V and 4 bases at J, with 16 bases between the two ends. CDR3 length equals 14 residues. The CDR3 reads CASTRPSGGYGYTF. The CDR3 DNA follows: TGTGCCAGCACCAGGCCCTCGGGGGGCTATGGCTACACCTTC. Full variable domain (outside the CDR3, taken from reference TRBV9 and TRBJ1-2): DSGVTQTPKHLITATGQRVTLRCSPRSGDLSVYWYQQSLDQGLQFLIQYYNGEERAKGNILERFSAQQFPDLHSELNLSSLELGDSALYFCASTRPSGGYGYTFGSGTRLTVV.

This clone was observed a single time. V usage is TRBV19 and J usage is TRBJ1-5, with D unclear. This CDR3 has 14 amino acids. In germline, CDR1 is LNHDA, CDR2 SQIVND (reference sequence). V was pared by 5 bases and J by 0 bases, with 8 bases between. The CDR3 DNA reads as TGTGCCAGTAGTCAGCCAGATAGCAATCAGCCCCAGCATTTT. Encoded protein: CASSQPDSNQPQHF.

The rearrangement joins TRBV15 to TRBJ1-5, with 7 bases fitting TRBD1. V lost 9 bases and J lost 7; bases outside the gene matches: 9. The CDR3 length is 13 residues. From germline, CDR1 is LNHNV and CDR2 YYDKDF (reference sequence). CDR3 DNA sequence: TGTGCCACGACGACAGGGAGAGGGCAGCCCCAGCATTTT. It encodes CATTTGRGQPQHF.

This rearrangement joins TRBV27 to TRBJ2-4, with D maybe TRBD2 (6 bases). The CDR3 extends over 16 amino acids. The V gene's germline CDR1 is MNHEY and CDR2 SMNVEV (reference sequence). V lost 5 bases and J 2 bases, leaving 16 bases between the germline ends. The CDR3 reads CASSRTPGGTKNIQYF. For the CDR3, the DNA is TGTGCCAGCAGTCGGACACCGGGCGGGACCAAAAACATTCAGTACTTC.

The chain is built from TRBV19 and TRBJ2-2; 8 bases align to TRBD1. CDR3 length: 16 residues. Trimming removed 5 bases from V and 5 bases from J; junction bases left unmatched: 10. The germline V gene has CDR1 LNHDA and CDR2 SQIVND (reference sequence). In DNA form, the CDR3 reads TGTGCCAGTAGTTCCCCGGACAGGGATGCGACCGGGGAGCTGTTTTTT. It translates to CASSSPDRDATGELFF.

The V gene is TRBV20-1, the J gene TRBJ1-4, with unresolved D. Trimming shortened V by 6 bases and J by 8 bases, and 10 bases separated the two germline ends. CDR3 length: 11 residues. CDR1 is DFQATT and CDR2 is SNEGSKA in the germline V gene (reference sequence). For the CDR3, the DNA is TGCAGTGCCCTTAGACCGGAAAAACTGTTTTTT. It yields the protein CSALRPEKLFF.

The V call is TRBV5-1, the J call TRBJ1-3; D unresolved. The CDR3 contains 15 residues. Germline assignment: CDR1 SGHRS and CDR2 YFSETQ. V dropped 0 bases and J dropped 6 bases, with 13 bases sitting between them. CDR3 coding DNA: TGCGCCAGCAGCTTGGAACCAGGCTTGGAAAACACCATATATTTT. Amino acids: CASSLEPGLENTIYF.

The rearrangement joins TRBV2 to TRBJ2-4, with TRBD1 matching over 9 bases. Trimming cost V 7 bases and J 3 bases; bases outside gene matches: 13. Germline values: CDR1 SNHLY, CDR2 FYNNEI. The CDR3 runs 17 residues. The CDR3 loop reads CASMLPNRGRDKNIQYF. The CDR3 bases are TGTGCCAGCATGCTACCTAACAGGGGGCGAGACAAAAACATTCAGTACTTC.

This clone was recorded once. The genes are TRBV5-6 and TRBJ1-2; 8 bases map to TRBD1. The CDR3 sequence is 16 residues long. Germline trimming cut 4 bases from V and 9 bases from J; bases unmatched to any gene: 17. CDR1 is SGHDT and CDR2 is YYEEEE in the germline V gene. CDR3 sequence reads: CASSRTIATGGERYTF. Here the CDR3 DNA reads TGTGCCAGCAGCCGAACAATTGCCACAGGGGGGGAACGCTACACCTTC.